This T cell receptor (beta chain) derives from a study of blood T cell repertoires in COVID-19. At the level of the study: Both acute and convalescent COVID-19 samples were obtained from the United States, Italy and Spain. In each case, the material was cDNA or gDNA derived from T cells, B-cell-depleted T cells, or PBMCs.

This clone was counted a single time. CDR1 is SGHRS and CDR2 is YFSETQ in the germline V gene. V lost 4 bases and J lost 10, with 15 bases in between. There are 14 residues in the CDR3. Original handling: Estimation of nucleated cell counts relied on the amplification of reference gene primers. The method was immunoSEQ multiplex PCR; TCRdb's version includes in-frame clones alone and lacks a portion of them. The DNA gave D and trimming, while V, J and clone size come from that table. The sample lists around 89,000 clones, about two thirds occurring once. The rearrangement uses TRBV5-1 and TRBJ1-6; possible D gene TRBD1, 6 bases. This clonotype originated in a woman of 80 years or more with acute or convalescent COVID-19. What was sequenced was peripheral blood. The CDR3 reads CASSRRDTRSPLHF. CDR3 DNA: TGCGCCAGCAGCAGAAGGGACACTCGATCACCCCTCCACTTT. Full variable domain (missing parts from reference TRBV5-1 and TRBJ1-6): KAGVTQTPRYLIKTRGQQVTLSCSPISGHRSVSWYQQTPGQGLQFLFEYFSETQRNKGNFPGRFSGRQFSNSRSEMNVSTLELGDSALYLCASSRRDTRSPLHFGNGTRLTVT.